This record covers a single T cell receptor (beta chain). Its cognate antigen has yet to be identified. No much larger clone exists at a distance of one base, and base qualities are not known. Other nucleotide sequences in the sample specify the same CDR3. TCRbeta CDR3 regions were amplified from genomic DNA using the immunoSEQ Assay, a bias-controlled multiplex PCR. Regarding the original processing steps: Nucleated cell counts per sample were estimated from amplification of reference gene primers within the assay. To quantify the absolute abundance of each unique TCRbeta CDR3 rearrangement, sequence reads were collapsed and filtered. For each sample, productive Simpson clonality was calculated as the square root of Simpson's diversity index over productive rearrangements. TCRdb mirrors the immuneACCESS table, restricted to in-frame sequences. Some clones are absent from its copies; in checked studies, under half trace to an unresolved V gene, and the reason for the others is unknown. Clonal size and the V and J genes are those of that table, whereas D and trimming came from the DNA. The table for this sample lists fewer than 300,000 clones; 65% to 90% of them were counted only once. 13% of the sample comes from the top ten.

The data were obtained in a study of blood T cell repertoires in COVID-19 (dated by TCRdb to about 2020). For the wider study: Samples from collaborators originated in the United States, Italy and Spain and spanned both the acute and convalescent phases of COVID-19. Where available, HLA class I and class II types were taken from metadata supplied by the sample provider and were not determined by assay-based typing. A freely available public database, intended as a resource for researchers studying the immune response to SARS-CoV-2, is where the repertoires were released. The material from the prospective study consisted of cDNA or gDNA derived from T cells, B-cell-depleted T cells, or PBMCs. The samples were drawn from two sources: the first 160 participants of the ongoing ImmuneRACE study, and 1,000 to 1,500 subjects contributed by 6 global collaborators. Subjects who had been exposed to COVID-19, were actively infected with it, or had recovered from it provided the deeply sampled blood TCRbeta repertoires that made up the dataset. A de-identified subject ID, COVID-19 status, age in years and sex were almost always included in the sample metadata. Summary of the overall study and its limitations: How much clinical and demographic metadata was included differed by source and by participant, and the metadata was provided uncurated.

Via the germline V gene (reference sequence), CDR1 is SGHNT and CDR2 YYREEE. V drops 4 bases and J drops 0 bases, leaving 10 bases in between. The CDR3, cysteine through phenylalanine, is 14 amino acids long. The DNA shown is the 42-base CDR3, in frame from base 1. Each collaborating institution followed its own protocols to collect whole blood in K2EDTA tubes. For TCRbeta analysis, collaborator samples were shipped as frozen whole blood, as isolated PBMCs, or as DNA extracted from either sample type. The receptor chain draws on TRBV5-4 and TRBJ1-1, and possibly TRBD1, on 6 matching bases. The specimen was peripheral blood. This TCR came from a human donor in a cohort sampled during active COVID-19. CDR3 protein: CASSVQGLNTEAFF. The sequenced DNA is TGTGCCAGCAGCGTACAGGGTCTGAACACTGAAGCTTTCTTT. Beyond the CDR3, the reference TRBV5-4 and TRBJ1-1 genes provide the residues; the full variable domain reads: ETGVTQSPTHLIKTRGQQVTLRCSSQSGHNTVSWYQQALGQGPQFIFQYYREEENGRGNFPPRFSGLQFPNYSSELNVNALELDDSALYLCASSVQGLNTEAFFGQGTRLTVV.